This is a list of T cell receptor beta chains from one sample in a study of blood T cell repertoires in COVID-19. Measured with immunoSEQ multiplex PCR; TCRdb has only the in-frame clones, and not every one. Seen here are 80,000 or so clones, 70% to 90% observed once, and the top ten hold 15% to 20%. Input material: peripheral blood. The receptors originated from a human donor in a cohort sampled during active COVID-19. Both conserved end residues are part of each CDR3. A D gene is named only where the DNA matches it firmly. Clone size is not always given. Where it is, it says once, few, many or a class for expanded clones.

d_gene,v_gene,abundance,j_gene,CDR3aa,CDR3nt
TRBD2,TRBV18,-,TRBJ2-4,CASSPPPFAGDALAGVENIQYF,TGTGCCAGCTCACCACCGCCGTTTGCAGGGGACGCTCTAGCGGGAGTCGAAAACATTCAGTACTTC
TRBD1,TRBV18,-,TRBJ2-5,CASSLGTGGWETQYF,TGTGCCAGCTCACTCGGGACAGGGGGCTGGGAGACCCAGTACTTC
-,TRBV2,-,TRBJ2-3,CASSVQGGTDTQYF,TGTGCCAGCAGTGTCCAGGGCGGCACAGATACGCAGTATTTT
TRBD1,TRBV19,-,TRBJ2-7,CASRQGASEQYF,TGTGCCAGTAGACAGGGGGCAAGCGAGCAGTACTTC
-,TRBV25-1,-,TRBJ2-1,CASSEGQPKQFF,TGTGCCAGCAGTGAAGGGCAGCCCAAGCAGTTCTTC
TRBD1,TRBV5-1,-,TRBJ1-2,CASSPGTGIGYYGYTF,TGCGCCAGCAGCCCGGGGACAGGGATCGGCTACTATGGCTACACCTTC
-,TRBV6-1,-,TRBJ1-1,CASSEGSMNTEAFF,TGTGCCAGCAGTGAAGGCAGTATGAACACTGAAGCTTTCTTT
TRBD2,TRBV7-2,-,TRBJ2-3,CASSSKRGYTDTQYF,TGTGCCAGCAGCTCTAAGCGGGGGTACACAGATACGCAGTATTTT
-,TRBV7-8,once,TRBJ2-7,CASSLVSGSGFYEQYF,TGTGCCAGCAGCTTGGTTAGTGGGAGTGGGTTCTACGAGCAGTACTTC
TRBD1,TRBV29-1,-,TRBJ1-5,CSVGGTGIGQPQHF,TGCAGCGTCGGCGGGACAGGTATCGGTCAGCCCCAGCATTTT
TRBD2,TRBV4-2,-,TRBJ2-5,CASSQHGTSGGLETQYF,TGTGCCAGCAGCCAACACGGGACTAGCGGTGGTTTGGAAACCCAGTACTTC
TRBD2,TRBV5-1,-,TRBJ2-1,CASSRSGRDSYNEQFF,TGCGCCAGCAGCCGAAGCGGGAGGGACTCCTACAATGAGCAGTTCTTC
TRBD1,TRBV2,-,TRBJ1-5,CASRAGQGIQPQHF,TGTGCCAGCAGGGCAGGACAGGGCATTCAGCCCCAGCATTTT
-,TRBV28,few,TRBJ2-7,CASNPGSSYEQYF,TGTGCCAGCAACCCGGGGAGCTCCTACGAGCAGTACTTC
-,TRBV5-4,once,TRBJ1-4,CASSGRQAGNEKLFF,TGTGCCAGCAGCGGACGACAGGCGGGTAATGAAAAACTGTTTTTT
TRBD1,TRBV30,-,TRBJ1-6,CACGPGGIFLHF,TGTGCCTGCGGACCAGGGGGTATATTCCTCCACTTT
TRBD2,TRBV28,-,TRBJ2-7,CASSDPGLAGSYEQYF,TGTGCCAGCAGCGATCCGGGACTAGCGGGATCCTACGAGCAGTACTTC
-,TRBV6-2/TRBV6-3,-,TRBJ2-3,CASSYFVRDTQYF,TGTGCCAGCAGTTACTTCGTCCGGGATACGCAGTATTTT
TRBD2,TRBV5-1,-,TRBJ2-1,CASSFLAGAQYNEQFF,TGCGCCAGCAGCTTCCTAGCGGGAGCTCAATACAATGAGCAGTTCTTC
TRBD1,TRBV11-2,-,TRBJ2-1,CASTGGPNNEQFF,TGTGCCAGTACAGGGGGGCCGAACAATGAGCAGTTCTTC
TRBD2,TRBV19,-,TRBJ2-3,CASGGGFSTDTQYF,TGTGCCAGCGGGGGGGGCTTTTCCACAGATACGCAGTATTTT
-,TRBV9,-,TRBJ1-1,CASSVRGDEAFF,TGTGCCAGCAGCGTTCGAGGTGATGAAGCTTTCTTT
TRBD1,TRBV27,-,TRBJ2-1,CASSWTPIPGQVTNNEQFF,TGTGCCAGCAGTTGGACACCTATCCCGGGACAGGTTACTAACAATGAGCAGTTCTTC
TRBD2,TRBV28,-,TRBJ2-5,CASSLWASGRAGRETQYF,TGTGCCAGCAGTCTATGGGCTAGCGGGAGGGCCGGCCGGGAGACCCAGTACTTC
TRBD2,TRBV5-1,-,TRBJ2-3,CASSTSGGGDTQYF,TGCGCCAGCTCGACTAGCGGGGGTGGTGATACGCAGTATTTT
TRBD1,TRBV18,-,TRBJ1-6,CASSDRASPLHF,TGTGCCAGCAGCGACAGGGCGTCACCCCTCCACTTT
-,TRBV21-1,-,TRBJ1-5,CASSKDGGNNQPQHF,TGTGCCAGCAGCAAAGACGGGGGGAACAATCAGCCCCAGCATTTT
TRBD1,TRBV9,-,TRBJ2-7,CASSPGQGAYEQYF,TGTGCCAGCAGCCCCGGACAGGGGGCCTACGAGCAGTACTTC
-,TRBV7-2,-,TRBJ1-5,CASQAVRNQPQHF,TGTGCCAGCCAGGCAGTGAGAAATCAGCCCCAGCATTTT
-,TRBV28,-,TRBJ1-6,CASRAPGQSYSPLHF,TGTGCCAGCAGGGCCCCAGGGCAATCCTACTCACCCCTCCACTTT
TRBD1,TRBV6-4,-,TRBJ1-6,CASRTTGTNSPLHF,TGTGCCAGCAGGACGACAGGGACCAATTCACCCCTCCACTTT
TRBD1,TRBV6-5,-,TRBJ1-1,CASSYSTGYEAFF,TGTGCCAGCAGTTACTCGACAGGGTATGAAGCTTTCTTT
TRBD2,TRBV4-3,-,TRBJ2-7,CASSQAGLAGGYEQYF,TGCGCCAGCAGCCAAGCGGGGCTAGCGGGGGGATACGAGCAGTACTTC
-,TRBV11-2,once,TRBJ2-7,CASSFVIYEQYF,TGTGCCAGCAGCTTTGTAATCTACGAGCAGTACTTC
-,TRBV2,once,TRBJ1-6,CASSLTGSSDSPLHF,TGTGCCAGCAGTCTCACAGGTTCCTCCGATTCACCCCTCCACTTT
-,TRBV19,-,TRBJ2-2,CASFDQGHTGELFF,TGTGCCAGTTTCGATCAGGGGCACACCGGGGAGCTGTTTTTT
TRBD1,TRBV2,-,TRBJ2-7,CATLSTGTGALPPYEQYF,TGTGCCACCCTTTCTACCGGGACAGGGGCCCTGCCCCCCTACGAGCAGTACTTC
TRBD2,TRBV9,-,TRBJ2-5,CASSVGGGSMGETQYF,TGTGCCAGCAGCGTAGGAGGCGGGAGCATGGGAGAGACCCAGTACTTC
-,TRBV4-2,-,TRBJ1-6,CASSQEAGTNSPLHF,TGTGCCAGCAGCCAAGAAGCGGGAACCAATTCACCCCTCCACTTT
-,TRBV4-1,-,TRBJ1-5,CASSQGIQGEYSNQPQHF,TGCGCCAGCAGCCAAGGGATACAGGGAGAATATAGCAATCAGCCCCAGCATTTT
TRBD2,TRBV19,once,TRBJ2-1,CASSSSGSFRNEQFF,TGTGCCAGTAGTAGTAGCGGGAGTTTTCGCAATGAGCAGTTCTTC
TRBD1,TRBV4-1,-,TRBJ2-7,CASSQEGPLRTGLYEQYF,TGCGCCAGCAGCCAAGAAGGGCCGCTCCGGACAGGGCTCTACGAGCAGTACTTC
-,TRBV28,-,TRBJ2-1,CASSYWGRAGVDEQFF,TGTGCCAGCAGTTATTGGGGTCGGGCAGGGGTTGATGAGCAGTTCTTC
TRBD1,TRBV7-9,-,TRBJ1-5,CASSSGGLSGQPQHF,TGTGCCAGCAGCTCAGGGGGGCTTTCTGGTCAGCCCCAGCATTTT
TRBD1,TRBV6-5,-,TRBJ1-2,CASSTGQGIGGYTF,TGTGCCAGCAGCACCGGACAGGGGATCGGTGGCTACACCTTC
-,TRBV6-5,-,TRBJ2-5,CASSSRAGWETQYF,TGTGCCAGCAGTTCCCGTGCGGGGTGGGAGACCCAGTACTTC
-,TRBV24-1,-,TRBJ2-7,CATSSPRAPPYEQYF,TGTGCCACCAGTAGCCCCAGGGCGCCTCCCTACGAGCAGTACTTC
TRBD2,TRBV10-3,-,TRBJ2-3,CAVGLAGVGTDTQYF,TGTGCCGTCGGACTAGCGGGAGTGGGAACAGATACGCAGTATTTT
-,TRBV28,-,TRBJ1-2,CASSLYGTNYGYTF,TGTGCCAGCAGTTTATACGGGACTAACTATGGCTACACCTTC
TRBD1,TRBV6-1,-,TRBJ2-7,CASSEAAGGLSYEQYF,TGTGCCAGCAGTGAAGCCGCAGGGGGCCTCTCCTACGAGCAGTACTTC
TRBD1,TRBV6-5,once,TRBJ1-4,CASRRDRLAEKLFF,TGTGCCAGCAGGAGGGACAGGTTAGCAGAAAAACTGTTTTTT